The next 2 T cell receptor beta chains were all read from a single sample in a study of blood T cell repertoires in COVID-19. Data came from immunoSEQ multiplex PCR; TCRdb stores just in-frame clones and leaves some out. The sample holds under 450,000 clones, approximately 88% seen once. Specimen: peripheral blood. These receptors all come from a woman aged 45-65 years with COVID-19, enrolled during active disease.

CDR3 in amino acids: CASSPPSMGEGRHSGYGYTF. CDR3 bases: TGTGCCAGCTCACCACCGAGCATGGGGGAGGGACGACACTCGGGCTATGGCTACACCTTC. V and J are TRBV18 and TRBJ1-2, with D tentatively TRBD1 (5 bases). CDR1 is KGHSH and CDR2 is LQKENI in the germline V gene. Trimming stripped 0 bases from V and 4 bases from J, with 27 bases between. The CDR3 is 20 amino acids.

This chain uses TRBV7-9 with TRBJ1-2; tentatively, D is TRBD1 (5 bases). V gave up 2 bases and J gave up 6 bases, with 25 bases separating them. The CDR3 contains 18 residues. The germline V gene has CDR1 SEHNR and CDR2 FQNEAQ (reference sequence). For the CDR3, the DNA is TGTGCCAGCAGCTTAAGGGGCAGGGTAGGATTGGAAGGCGATGGCTACACCTTC. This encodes CASSLRGRVGLEGDGYTF.